This T cell receptor (beta chain) is drawn from a study of blood T cell repertoires in COVID-19. Study overall: Acute and convalescent COVID-19 specimens originated in the United States, Italy and Spain. Sources were T cells, B-cell-depleted T cells, or PBMCs; the material itself was cDNA or gDNA.

This CDR3 is 17 amino acids long. V shed 4 bases and J 8 bases; nucleotides not matched to a gene: 12. Germline V gene lookup returns CDR1 KGHDR and CDR2 SFDVKD. Methods used by the authors: By means of reference gene primer amplification, nucleated cell counts were estimated. The method was immunoSEQ multiplex PCR; TCRdb's version includes in-frame clones alone and lacks a portion of them. For V, J and clone size, that table is used; D and trimming come from the DNA. The data show some 110,000 clones, around 90% seen once. The sample consisted of peripheral blood. This chain connects TRBV24-1 to TRBJ2-1; 11 bases agree with TRBD2. This receptor was taken from a human donor in a cohort sampled during active COVID-19. Here the CDR3 DNA reads TGTGCCACCAGTGACCAGAGCGCTAGCGGGGGGTGGGATGAGCAGTTCTTC. Its protein product is CATSDQSASGGWDEQFF.